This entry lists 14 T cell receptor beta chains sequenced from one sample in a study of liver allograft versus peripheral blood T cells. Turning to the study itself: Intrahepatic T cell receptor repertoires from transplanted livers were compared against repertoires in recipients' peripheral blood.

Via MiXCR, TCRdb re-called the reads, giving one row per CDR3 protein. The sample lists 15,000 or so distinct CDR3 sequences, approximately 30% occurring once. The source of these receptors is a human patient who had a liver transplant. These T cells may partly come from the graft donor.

The CDR3 DNA reads as TGCAGTGCGTACAGGGTCCCCTACGAGCAGTACTTC. This gives the protein CSAYRVPYEQYF. The chain links TRBV20-1 to TRBJ2-7, with a weak D call TRBD1 (6 bases). Germline V gene sequence: CDR1 DFQATT, CDR2 SNEGSKA (reference sequence). This CDR3 is 12 amino acids long. The V end lost 6 bases, the J end lost 2 bases, and 11 bases lay between the germline ends.

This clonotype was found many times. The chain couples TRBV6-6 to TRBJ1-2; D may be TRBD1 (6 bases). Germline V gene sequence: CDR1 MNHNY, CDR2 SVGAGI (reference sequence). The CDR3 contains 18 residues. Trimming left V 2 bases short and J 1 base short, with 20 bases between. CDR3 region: CASSYPVLRGRVNYGYTF. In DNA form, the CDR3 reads TGTGCCAGCAGTTACCCGGTGTTGCGGGGGCGCGTTAACTATGGCTACACCTTC.

This chain's CDR3 is CSATGGETQYF. DNA of the CDR3: TGCAGTGCCACAGGGGGAGAGACCCAGTACTTC. The rearrangement joins TRBV20-1 to TRBJ2-5; 8 positions match TRBD1. The CDR3 extends over 11 amino acids. V trimming: 6 bases; J trimming: 4 bases; junction bases outside the gene matches: 1. Germline lookup yields CDR1 DFQATT and CDR2 SNEGSKA (reference sequence).

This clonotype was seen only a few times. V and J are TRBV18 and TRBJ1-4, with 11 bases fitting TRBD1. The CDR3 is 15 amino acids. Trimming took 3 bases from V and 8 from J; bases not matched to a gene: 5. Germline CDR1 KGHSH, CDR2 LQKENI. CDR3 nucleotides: TGTGCCAGCTCACCCCTGGGACAGGGGGACGAAAAACTGTTTTTT. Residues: CASSPLGQGDEKLFF.

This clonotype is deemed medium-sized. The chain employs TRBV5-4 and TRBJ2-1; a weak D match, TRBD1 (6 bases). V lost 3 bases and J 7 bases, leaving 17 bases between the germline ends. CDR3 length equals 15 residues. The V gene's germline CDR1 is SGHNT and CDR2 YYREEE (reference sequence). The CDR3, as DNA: TGTGCCAGCAGCTACCAAACAGGGATTCAAAATGAGCAGTTCTTC. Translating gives CASSYQTGIQNEQFF.

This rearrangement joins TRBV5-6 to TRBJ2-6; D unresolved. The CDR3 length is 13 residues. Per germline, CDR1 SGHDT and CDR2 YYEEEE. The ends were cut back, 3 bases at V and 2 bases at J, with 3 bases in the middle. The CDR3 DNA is TGTGCCAGCAGCTCCGCTGGGGCCAACGTCCTGACTTTC. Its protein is CASSSAGANVLTF.

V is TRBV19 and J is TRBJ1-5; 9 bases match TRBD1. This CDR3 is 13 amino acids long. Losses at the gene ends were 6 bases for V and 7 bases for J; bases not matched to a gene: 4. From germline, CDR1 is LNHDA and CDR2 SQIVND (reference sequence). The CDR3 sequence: CASRRQGGQPQHF. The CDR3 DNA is TGTGCCAGTAGGCGACAGGGGGGGCAGCCCCAGCATTTT.

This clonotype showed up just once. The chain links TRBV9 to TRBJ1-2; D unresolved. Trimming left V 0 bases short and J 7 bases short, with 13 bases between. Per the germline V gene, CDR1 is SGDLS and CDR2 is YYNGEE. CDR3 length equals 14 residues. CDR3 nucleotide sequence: TGTGCCAGCAGCGTAGATCTGGTCCAGTCTGGCTACACCTTC. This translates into CASSVDLVQSGYTF.

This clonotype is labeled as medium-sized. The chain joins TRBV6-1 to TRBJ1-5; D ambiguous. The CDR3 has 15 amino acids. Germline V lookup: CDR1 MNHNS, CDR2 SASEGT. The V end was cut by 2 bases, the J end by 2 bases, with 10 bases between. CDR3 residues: CASSEYKRGNQPQHF. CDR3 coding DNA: TGTGCCAGCAGTGAATATAAGAGGGGCAATCAGCCCCAGCATTTT.

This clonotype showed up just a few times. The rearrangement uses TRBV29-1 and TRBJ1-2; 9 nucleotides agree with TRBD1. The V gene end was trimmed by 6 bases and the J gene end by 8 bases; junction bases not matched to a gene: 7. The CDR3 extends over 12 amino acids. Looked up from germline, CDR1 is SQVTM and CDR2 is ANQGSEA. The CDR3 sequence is CSVGTGLGGYTF. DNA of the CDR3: TGCAGCGTGGGGACAGGGTTAGGAGGCTACACCTTC.

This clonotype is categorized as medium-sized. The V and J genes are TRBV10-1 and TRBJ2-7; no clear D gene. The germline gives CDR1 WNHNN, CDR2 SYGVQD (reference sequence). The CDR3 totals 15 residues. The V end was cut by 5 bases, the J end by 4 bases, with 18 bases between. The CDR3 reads CASSRDKHFLYEQYF. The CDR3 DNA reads TGCGCCAGCAGTCGAGACAAACACTTTCTGTACGAGCAGTACTTC.

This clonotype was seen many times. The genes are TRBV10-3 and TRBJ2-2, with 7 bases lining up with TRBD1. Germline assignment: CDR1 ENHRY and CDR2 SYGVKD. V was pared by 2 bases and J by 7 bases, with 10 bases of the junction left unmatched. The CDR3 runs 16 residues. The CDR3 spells CAISEGDKGANGELFF. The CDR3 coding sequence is TGTGCCATCAGTGAGGGGGATAAGGGGGCCAACGGGGAGCTGTTTTTT.

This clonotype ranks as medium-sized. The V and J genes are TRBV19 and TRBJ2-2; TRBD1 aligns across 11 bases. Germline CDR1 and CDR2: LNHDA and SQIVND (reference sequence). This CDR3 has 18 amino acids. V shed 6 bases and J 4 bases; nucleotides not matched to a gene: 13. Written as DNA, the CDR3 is TGTGCCAGTAGCACCTCATGGACAGGGGGCGGAATCACCGGGGAGCTGTTTTTT. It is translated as CASSTSWTGGGITGELFF.

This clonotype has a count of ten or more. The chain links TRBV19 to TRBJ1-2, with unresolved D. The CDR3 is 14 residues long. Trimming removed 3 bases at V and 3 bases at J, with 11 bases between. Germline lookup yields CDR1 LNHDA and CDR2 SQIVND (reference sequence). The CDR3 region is CASSILGFDYGYTF. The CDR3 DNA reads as TGTGCCAGTAGTATTCTGGGATTCGACTATGGCTACACCTTC.